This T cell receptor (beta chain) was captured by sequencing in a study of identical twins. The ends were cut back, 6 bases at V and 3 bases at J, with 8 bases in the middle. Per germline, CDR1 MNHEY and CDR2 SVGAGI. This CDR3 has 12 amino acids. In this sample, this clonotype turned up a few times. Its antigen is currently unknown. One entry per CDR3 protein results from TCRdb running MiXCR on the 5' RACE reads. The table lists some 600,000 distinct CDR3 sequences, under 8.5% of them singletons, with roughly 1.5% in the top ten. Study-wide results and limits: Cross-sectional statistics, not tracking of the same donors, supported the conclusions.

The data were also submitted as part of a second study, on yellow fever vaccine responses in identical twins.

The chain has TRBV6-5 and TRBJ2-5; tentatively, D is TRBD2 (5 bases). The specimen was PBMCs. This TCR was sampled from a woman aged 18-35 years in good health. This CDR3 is CASRSGKETQYF. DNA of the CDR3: TGTGCCAGCAGATCGGGGAAAGAGACCCAGTACTTC.